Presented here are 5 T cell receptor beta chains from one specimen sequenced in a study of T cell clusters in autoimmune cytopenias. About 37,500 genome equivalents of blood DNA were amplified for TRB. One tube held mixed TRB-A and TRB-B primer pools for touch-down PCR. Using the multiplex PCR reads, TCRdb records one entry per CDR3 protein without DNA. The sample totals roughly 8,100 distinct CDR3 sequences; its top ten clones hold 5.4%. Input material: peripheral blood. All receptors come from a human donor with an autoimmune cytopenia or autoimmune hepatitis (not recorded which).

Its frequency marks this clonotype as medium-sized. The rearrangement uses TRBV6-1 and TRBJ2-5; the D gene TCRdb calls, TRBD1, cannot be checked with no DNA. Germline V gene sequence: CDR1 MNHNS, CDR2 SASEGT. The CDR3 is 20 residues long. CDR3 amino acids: CASSDLVGQGSLGWQETQYF.

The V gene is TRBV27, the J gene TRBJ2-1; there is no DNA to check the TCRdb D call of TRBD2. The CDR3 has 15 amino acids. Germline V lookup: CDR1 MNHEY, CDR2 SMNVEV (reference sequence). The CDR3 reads CASSSGTSGRGEQFF.

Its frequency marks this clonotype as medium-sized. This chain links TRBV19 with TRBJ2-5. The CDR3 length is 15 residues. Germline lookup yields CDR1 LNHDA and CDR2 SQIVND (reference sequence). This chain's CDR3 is CASSIAAVYQETQYF.

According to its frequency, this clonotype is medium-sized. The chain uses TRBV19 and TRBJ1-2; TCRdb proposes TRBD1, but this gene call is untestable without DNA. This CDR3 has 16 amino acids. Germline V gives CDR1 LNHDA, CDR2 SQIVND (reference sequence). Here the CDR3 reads CASSTVPAGPNYGYTF.

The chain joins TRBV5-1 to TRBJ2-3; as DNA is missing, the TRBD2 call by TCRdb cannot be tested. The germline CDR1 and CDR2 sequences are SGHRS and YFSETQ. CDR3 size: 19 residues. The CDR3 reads CASSFGLAGGPPSTDTQYF.